This passage covers 10 T cell receptor beta chains from one sample sequenced in a study of blood T cell repertoires in COVID-19. The method was immunoSEQ multiplex PCR; TCRdb's version includes in-frame clones alone and lacks a portion of them. The table includes 440,000 or so clones, around 89% detected once. Sequenced sample: peripheral blood. The receptors here all came from a woman aged 40 to 50 with COVID-19, enrolled during active disease.

The V gene is TRBV19, the J gene TRBJ1-6; 8 bases agree with TRBD1. Germline CDR1 LNHDA, CDR2 SQIVND (reference sequence). With V trimmed by 5 bases and J by 8 bases, 5 bases remained unmatched. There are 14 residues in the CDR3. For the CDR3, the DNA is TGTGCCAGTAGTTCTCAGGGGGCGCATTCACCCCTCCACTTT. Translating gives CASSSQGAHSPLHF.

The chain carries TRBV28 and TRBJ1-5; D remains unclear. CDR3 length: 12 residues. Germline V gives CDR1 MDHEN, CDR2 SYDVKM. The germline V and J ends were trimmed by 3 bases and 7 bases, with 7 bases remaining between them. CDR3 bases: TGTGCCAGCAGTTTTTCAGGCCAGCCCCAGCATTTT. Residues: CASSFSGQPQHF.

The chain has TRBV10-3 and TRBJ2-2; TRBD2 is a possible D gene (6 bases). Germline lookup yields CDR1 ENHRY and CDR2 SYGVKD. Trimming left V 5 bases short and J 3 bases short, with 13 bases between. CDR3 size: 15 residues. The DNA of the CDR3 is TGTGCCATCAGTCCAAAGGGACTCTACACCGGGGAGCTGTTTTTT. Protein: CAISPKGLYTGELFF.

This chain uses TRBV7-2 with TRBJ1-5; perhaps TRBD1 as D (6 bases). Per germline, CDR1 SGHTA and CDR2 FQGNSA. CDR3 length equals 18 residues. V was shortened by 1 base and J by 6 bases, with 22 bases between the two germline ends. The CDR3 bases are TGTGCCAGCAGCTTAGGGTCCCGGGGGGGGCGTAGAGGTCAGCCCCAGCATTTT. Translation gives CASSLGSRGGRRGQPQHF. The variable domain in full, with the rest retrieved from reference TRBV7-2 and TRBJ1-5, is GAGVSQSPSNKVTEKGKDVELRCDPISGHTALYWYRQSLGQGLEFLIYFQGNSAPDKSGLPSDRFSAERTGGSVSTLTIQRTQQEDSAVYLCASSLGSRGGRRGQPQHFGDGTRLSIL.

This rearrangement joins TRBV4-1 to TRBJ1-6; D gene ambiguous. Trimming removed 2 bases at V and 11 bases at J, with 10 bases between. This CDR3 contains 13 residues. The germline gives CDR1 MGHRA, CDR2 YSYEKL. The CDR3 DNA sequence: TGCGCCAGCAGCCAAAACGCCGAGCCACCCCTCCACTTT. This translates into CASSQNAEPPLHF.

The V gene is TRBV11-2, the J gene TRBJ2-3, with D maybe TRBD2 (6 bases). Germline-derived CDR1 and CDR2 are SGHAT and FQNNGV. Trimming shortened V by 5 bases and J by 1 base, and 13 bases separated the two germline ends. CDR3 length: 15 residues. The CDR3 bases are TGTGCCAGCAGCCAGGGACTCGTGGGCACAGATACGCAGTATTTT. Translation gives CASSQGLVGTDTQYF.

This chain links TRBV4-3 with TRBJ2-3, with D tentatively TRBD2 (6 bases). The CDR3 is 16 amino acids. V shed 4 bases and J shed 0 bases, with 14 bases lying between them. Germline V gene data show CDR1 as LGHNA and CDR2 as YSLEER. The CDR3 coding sequence is TGCGCCAGCAGCCTCTCCCCGGGGACTAGCACAGATACGCAGTATTTT. Protein product: CASSLSPGTSTDTQYF.

This sequence joins TRBV5-4 and TRBJ2-5; the D is unclear. This CDR3 comprises 13 residues. V shed 0 bases and J shed 2 bases, with 5 bases lying between them. Germline V gene sequence: CDR1 SGHNT, CDR2 YYREEE (reference sequence). CDR3 in amino acids: CASSLDRQETQYF. CDR3 coding DNA: TGTGCCAGCAGCTTGGACAGACAAGAGACCCAGTACTTC.

The chain couples TRBV7-9 to TRBJ2-3, with D unclear. The CDR3 covers 14 residues. Germline V gene data show CDR1 as SEHNR and CDR2 as FQNEAQ (reference sequence). Trimming pared 5 bases from V and 5 bases from J, leaving 14 bases between. CDR3 residues: CASSAVMGRDTQYF. The CDR3, as DNA: TGTGCCAGCAGCGCCGTTATGGGCAGAGATACGCAGTATTTT. The variable domain in full, completed from reference TRBV7-9 and TRBJ2-3, reads DTGVSQNPRHKITKRGQNVTFRCDPISEHNRLYWYRQTLGQGPEFLTYFQNEAQLEKSRLLSDRFSAERPKGSFSTLEIQRTEQGDSAMYLCASSAVMGRDTQYFGPGTRLTVL.

The chain joins TRBV7-2 to TRBJ2-5, with TRBD2 matching over 10 bases. CDR3 length: 19 residues. With V trimmed by 0 bases and J by 2 bases, 12 bases remained unmatched. Germline-derived CDR1 and CDR2 are SGHTA and FQGNSA. CDR3 loop: CASSLALRRTSGRQETQYF. The CDR3 nucleotides read TGTGCCAGCAGCTTAGCGTTAAGAAGGACTAGCGGACGGCAAGAGACCCAGTACTTC.